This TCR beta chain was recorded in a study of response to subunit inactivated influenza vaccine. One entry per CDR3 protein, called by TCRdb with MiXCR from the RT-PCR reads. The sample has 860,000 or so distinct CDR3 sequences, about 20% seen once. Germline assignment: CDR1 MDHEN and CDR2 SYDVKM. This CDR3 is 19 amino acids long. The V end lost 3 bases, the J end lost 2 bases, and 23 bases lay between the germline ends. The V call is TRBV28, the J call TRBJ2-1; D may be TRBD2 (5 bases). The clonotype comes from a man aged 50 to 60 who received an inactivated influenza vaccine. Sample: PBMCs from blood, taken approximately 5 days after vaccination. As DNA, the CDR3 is TGTGCCAGCAGTTTGAATTCGGCTAGCTGGCGATTAACCTACAATGAGCAGTTCTTC. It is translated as CASSLNSASWRLTYNEQFF.